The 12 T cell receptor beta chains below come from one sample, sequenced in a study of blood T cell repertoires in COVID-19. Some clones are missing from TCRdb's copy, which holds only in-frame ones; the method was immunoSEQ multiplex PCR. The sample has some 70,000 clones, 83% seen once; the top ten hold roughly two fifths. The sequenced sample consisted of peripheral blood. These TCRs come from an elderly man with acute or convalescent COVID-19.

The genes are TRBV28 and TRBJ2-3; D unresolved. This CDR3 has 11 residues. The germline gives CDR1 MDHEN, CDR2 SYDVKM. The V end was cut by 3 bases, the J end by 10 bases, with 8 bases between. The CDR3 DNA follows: TGTGCCAGCAGTTTCAGTGGTGCGCAGTATTTT. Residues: CASSFSGAQYF.

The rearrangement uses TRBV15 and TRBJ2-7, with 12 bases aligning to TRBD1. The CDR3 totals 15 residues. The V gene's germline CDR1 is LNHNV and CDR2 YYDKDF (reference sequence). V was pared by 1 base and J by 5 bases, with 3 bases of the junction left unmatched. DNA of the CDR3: TGTGCCACCAGCAGAGGGGGACAGGGGGCCGACGAGCAGTACTTC. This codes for CATSRGGQGADEQYF.

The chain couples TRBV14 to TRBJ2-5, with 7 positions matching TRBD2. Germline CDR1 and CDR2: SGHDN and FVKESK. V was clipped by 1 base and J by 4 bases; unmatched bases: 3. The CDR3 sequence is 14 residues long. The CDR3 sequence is CASSQVASGETQYF. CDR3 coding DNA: TGTGCCAGCAGCCAAGTCGCTAGCGGAGAGACCCAGTACTTC.

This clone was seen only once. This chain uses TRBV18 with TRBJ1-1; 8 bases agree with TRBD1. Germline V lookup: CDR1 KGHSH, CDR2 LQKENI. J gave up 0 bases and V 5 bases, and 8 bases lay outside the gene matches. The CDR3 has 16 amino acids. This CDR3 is CASSISGTGMNTEAFF. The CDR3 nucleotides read TGTGCCAGCTCAATCTCCGGGACAGGAATGAACACTGAAGCTTTCTTT.

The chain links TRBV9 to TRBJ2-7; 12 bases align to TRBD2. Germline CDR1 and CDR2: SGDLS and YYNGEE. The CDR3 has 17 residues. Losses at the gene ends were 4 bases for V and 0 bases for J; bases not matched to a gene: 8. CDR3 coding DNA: TGTGCCAGCAGCATGGGGACTAGCGGGTCCCACTCCTACGAGCAGTACTTC. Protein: CASSMGTSGSHSYEQYF.

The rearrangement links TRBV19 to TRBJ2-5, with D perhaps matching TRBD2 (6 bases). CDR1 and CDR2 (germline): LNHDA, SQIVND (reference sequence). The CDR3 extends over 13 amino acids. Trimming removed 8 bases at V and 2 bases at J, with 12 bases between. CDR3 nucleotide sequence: TGTGCCAGTGGGGGGACGGGTCAAGAGACCCAGTACTTC. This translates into CASGGTGQETQYF.

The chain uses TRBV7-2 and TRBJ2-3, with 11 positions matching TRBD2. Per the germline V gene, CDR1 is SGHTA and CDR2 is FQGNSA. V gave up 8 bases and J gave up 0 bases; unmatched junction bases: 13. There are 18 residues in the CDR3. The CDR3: CASHGTSGARGSTDTQYF. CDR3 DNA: TGTGCCAGCCATGGGACTAGCGGAGCCCGTGGGAGCACAGATACGCAGTATTTT.

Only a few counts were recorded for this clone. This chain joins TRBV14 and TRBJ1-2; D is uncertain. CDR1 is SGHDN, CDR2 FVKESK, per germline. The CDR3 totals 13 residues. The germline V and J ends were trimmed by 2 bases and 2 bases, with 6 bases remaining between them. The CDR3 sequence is CASSQYLNYGYTF. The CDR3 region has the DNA TGTGCCAGCAGCCAATACCTAAACTATGGCTACACCTTC.

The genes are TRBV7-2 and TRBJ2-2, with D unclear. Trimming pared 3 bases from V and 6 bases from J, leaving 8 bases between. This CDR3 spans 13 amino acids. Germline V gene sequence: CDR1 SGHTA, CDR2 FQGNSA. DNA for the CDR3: TGTGCCAGCAGCTTCCAGGCCGCCGGGGAGCTGTTTTTT. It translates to CASSFQAAGELFF.

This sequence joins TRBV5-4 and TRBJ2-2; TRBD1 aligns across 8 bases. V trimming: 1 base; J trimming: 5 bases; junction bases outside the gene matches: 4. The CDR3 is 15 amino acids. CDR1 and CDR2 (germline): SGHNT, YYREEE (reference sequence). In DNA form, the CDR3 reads TGTGCCAGCAGCTTGCAACAGGGGGAGACCGGGGAGCTGTTTTTT. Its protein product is CASSLQQGETGELFF.

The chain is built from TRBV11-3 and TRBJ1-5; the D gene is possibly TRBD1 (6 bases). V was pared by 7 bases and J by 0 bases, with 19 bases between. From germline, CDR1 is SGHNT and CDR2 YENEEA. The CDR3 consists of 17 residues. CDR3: CASNVRGAKYSNQPQHF. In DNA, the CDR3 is TGTGCCAGCAACGTCCGGGGGGCGAAATATAGCAATCAGCCCCAGCATTTT.

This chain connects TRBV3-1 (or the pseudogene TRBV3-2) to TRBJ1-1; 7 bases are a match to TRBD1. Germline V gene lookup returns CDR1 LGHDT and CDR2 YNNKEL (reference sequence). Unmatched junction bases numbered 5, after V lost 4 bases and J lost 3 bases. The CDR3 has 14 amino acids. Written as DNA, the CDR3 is TGTGCCAGCAGCCCCCGGGACAGCTACACTGAAGCTTTCTTT. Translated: CASSPRDSYTEAFF.